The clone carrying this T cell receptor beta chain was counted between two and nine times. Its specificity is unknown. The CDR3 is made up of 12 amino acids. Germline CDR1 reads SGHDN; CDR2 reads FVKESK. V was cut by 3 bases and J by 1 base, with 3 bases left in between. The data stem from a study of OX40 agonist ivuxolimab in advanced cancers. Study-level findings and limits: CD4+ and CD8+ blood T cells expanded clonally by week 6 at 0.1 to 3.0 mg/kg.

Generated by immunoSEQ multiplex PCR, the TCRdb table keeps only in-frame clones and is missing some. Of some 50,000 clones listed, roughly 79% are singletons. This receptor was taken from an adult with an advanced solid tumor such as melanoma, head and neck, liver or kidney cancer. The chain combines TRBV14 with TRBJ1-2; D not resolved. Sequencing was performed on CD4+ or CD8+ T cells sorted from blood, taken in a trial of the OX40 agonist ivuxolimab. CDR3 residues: CASSHSNYGYTF. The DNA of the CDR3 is TGTGCCAGCAGCCACAGTAACTATGGCTACACCTTC.